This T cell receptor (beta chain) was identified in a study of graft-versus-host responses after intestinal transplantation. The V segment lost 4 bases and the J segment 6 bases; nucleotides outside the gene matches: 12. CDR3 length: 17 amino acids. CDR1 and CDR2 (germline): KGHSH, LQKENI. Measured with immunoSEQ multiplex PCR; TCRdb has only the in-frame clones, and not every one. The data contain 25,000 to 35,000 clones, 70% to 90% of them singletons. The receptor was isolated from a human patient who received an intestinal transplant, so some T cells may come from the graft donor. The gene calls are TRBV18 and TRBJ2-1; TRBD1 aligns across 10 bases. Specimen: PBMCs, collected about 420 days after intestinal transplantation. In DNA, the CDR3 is TGTGCCAGCTCACTACGCGGACAGGGGGATTGGGTCAATGAGCAGTTCTTC. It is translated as CASSLRGQGDWVNEQFF.